Below are 5 T cell receptor beta chains sequenced from a single sample in a study of blood T cell repertoires in COVID-19. Clones were read by immunoSEQ multiplex PCR, and TCRdb kept only the in-frame ones, dropping some. Counted here are more than 85,000 clones, 80% to 90% occurring once; the ten biggest clones make up just over 2%. Sequences were obtained from peripheral blood. The receptors were gathered from a middle-aged man with COVID-19, enrolled during active disease.

This clone was picked up one time. The rearrangement uses TRBV5-4 and TRBJ1-1; D unresolved. Trimming removed 2 bases at V and 6 bases at J, with 11 bases between. This CDR3 is built from 13 residues. Germline V gene lookup returns CDR1 SGHNT and CDR2 YYREEE (reference sequence). The CDR3 coding sequence is TGTGCCAGCAGCTTTGTCAGTGAAGCTGAAGCTTTCTTT. This gives the protein CASSFVSEAEAFF.

This sequence joins TRBV7-9 and TRBJ1-2; D gene uncertain. V lost 1 base and J lost 7, with 10 bases in between. Germline V gene sequence: CDR1 SEHNR, CDR2 FQNEAQ (reference sequence). The CDR3 is 13 amino acids. As DNA, the CDR3 is TGTGCCAGCAGCTTAGGGGGAGTTTCTGGCTACACCTTC. Translated: CASSLGGVSGYTF.

This chain uses TRBV11-3 with TRBJ1-1; D is undetermined. The CDR3 runs to 14 residues. Trimming took off 2 bases at V and 2 bases at J, with 9 bases between the two ends. The germline CDR1 and CDR2 sequences are SGHNT and YENEEA. The DNA of the CDR3 is TGTGCCAGCAGCTTAACGGCGGCCAACACTGAAGCTTTCTTT. The encoded protein is CASSLTAANTEAFF.

The V gene is TRBV5-1, the J gene TRBJ2-3; possibly TRBD1 for D (6 bases). CDR1 is SGHRS and CDR2 is YFSETQ in the germline V gene. The CDR3 runs 14 residues. V dropped 5 bases and J dropped 3 bases, with 13 bases sitting between them. The CDR3 nucleotides read TGCGCCAGCAGACCCGGACAGCTAACAGATACGCAGTATTTT. Translation: CASRPGQLTDTQYF.

The chain employs TRBV7-2 and TRBJ1-1; D perhaps matches TRBD1 (5 bases). This CDR3 region has 14 residues. V was clipped by 5 bases and J by 4 bases, with 14 bases between them. Germline V gene lookup returns CDR1 SGHTA and CDR2 FQGNSA. CDR3: CASSQGLSSTEAFF. The DNA of the CDR3 is TGTGCCAGCAGCCAGGGCCTTTCTTCCACTGAAGCTTTCTTT.